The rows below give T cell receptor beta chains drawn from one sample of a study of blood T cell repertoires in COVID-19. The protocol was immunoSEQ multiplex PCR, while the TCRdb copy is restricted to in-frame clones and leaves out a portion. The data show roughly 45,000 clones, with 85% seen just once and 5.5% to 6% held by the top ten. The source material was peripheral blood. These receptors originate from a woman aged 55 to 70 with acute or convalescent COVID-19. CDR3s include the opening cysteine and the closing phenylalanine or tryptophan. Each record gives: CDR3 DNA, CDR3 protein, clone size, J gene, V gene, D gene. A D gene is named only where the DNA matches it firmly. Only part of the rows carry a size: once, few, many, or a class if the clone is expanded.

DNA: TGTGCCAGCAGCAAAGCGGGGGGAGGGGAGACCCAGTACTTC; CDR3: CASSKAGGGETQYF; size: -; J: TRBJ2-5; V: TRBV9; D: TRBD2
DNA: TGCGCCAGCAGCTCGTCCGGGACAGTGGGTGGAAACACCATATATTTT; CDR3: CASSSSGTVGGNTIYF; size: -; J: TRBJ1-3; V: TRBV5-1; D: TRBD1
DNA: TGTGCCAGCAGTTACGACAGGGGGCGCGGTAATTCACCCCTCCACTTT; CDR3: CASSYDRGRGNSPLHF; size: -; J: TRBJ1-6; V: TRBV6-5; D: TRBD1
DNA: TGTGCCAGTAGGACGACAGGGGTTGGCAATCAGCCCCAGCATTTT; CDR3: CASRTTGVGNQPQHF; size: -; J: TRBJ1-5; V: TRBV19; D: TRBD1
DNA: TGTGCCAGCAGCTTAGACAGGGTATCCTACAATGAGCAGTTCTTC; CDR3: CASSLDRVSYNEQFF; size: -; J: TRBJ2-1; V: TRBV7-2; D: -
DNA: TGTGCCAGCGGGAAAGGACTAGCGGGGGGAGTTGAGCAGTTCTTC; CDR3: CASGKGLAGGVEQFF; size: -; J: TRBJ2-1; V: TRBV6-6; D: TRBD2
DNA: TGTGCCAGCAGCTTGGCGGGAGCGAACACTGAAGCTTTCTTT; CDR3: CASSLAGANTEAFF; size: -; J: TRBJ1-1; V: TRBV5-4; D: -
DNA: TGTGCCAGCAGCGTAGTAACTCCCGGGGAGACCGGGGAGCTGTTTTTT; CDR3: CASSVVTPGETGELFF; size: -; J: TRBJ2-2; V: TRBV9; D: -
DNA: TGTGCCAGTACCCTTATGGCCGCAGGGGGGACTGAAGCTTTCTTT; CDR3: CASTLMAAGGTEAFF; size: -; J: TRBJ1-1; V: TRBV19; D: TRBD1
DNA: TGTGCCAGCAGACCACACGGGGGTAACGAGCAGTACTTC; CDR3: CASRPHGGNEQYF; size: -; J: TRBJ2-7; V: TRBV27; D: -
DNA: TGTGCCAGTAGTATAGACCGGACAGGGGGCGCAGATACGCAGTATTTT; CDR3: CASSIDRTGGADTQYF; size: -; J: TRBJ2-3; V: TRBV19; D: TRBD1
DNA: TGCGCCAGCAGCCCTTATCCCATATTTCCTTATCGGTCTATGAATGAGCAGTTCTTC; CDR3: CASSPYPIFPYRSMNEQFF; size: -; J: TRBJ2-1; V: TRBV5-1; D: -
DNA: TGTGCCAGCAGCGCCCTCAGGGGTAGGGCTGAAGCTTTCTTT; CDR3: CASSALRGRAEAFF; size: -; J: TRBJ1-1; V: TRBV5-5; D: -
DNA: TGTGCCACCAGCAGAGATCCCCCAGGGGGCGTTGACGAGCAGTACTTC; CDR3: CATSRDPPGGVDEQYF; size: -; J: TRBJ2-7; V: TRBV15; D: TRBD1
DNA: TGTGCCAGCAGCTTAGGAGGGGGCCACACCATATATTTT; CDR3: CASSLGGGHTIYF; size: -; J: TRBJ1-3; V: TRBV7-7; D: TRBD1
DNA: TGTGCCAGCAGCTTGTCAGGGGATCAGCCCCAGCATTTT; CDR3: CASSLSGDQPQHF; size: -; J: TRBJ1-5; V: TRBV5-4; D: -
DNA: TGCGCCAGCAGCACCGGACAGGGGTTCGACGAGCAGTACTTC; CDR3: CASSTGQGFDEQYF; size: -; J: TRBJ2-7; V: TRBV5-1; D: TRBD1
DNA: TGTGCCAGCAGCCCCATTCGGGGGTCCGGTGGCTACACCTTC; CDR3: CASSPIRGSGGYTF; size: -; J: TRBJ1-2; V: TRBV14; D: -
DNA: TGTGCCAGCAGTTCGGACAGGGGGTTGGAGACCCAGTACTTC; CDR3: CASSSDRGLETQYF; size: -; J: TRBJ2-5; V: TRBV6-5; D: TRBD1
DNA: TGTGCCAGCAGCCGACAGATGAACACTGAAGCTTTCTTT; CDR3: CASSRQMNTEAFF; size: few; J: TRBJ1-1; V: TRBV7-3; D: -
DNA: TGTGCCAGCAGTCAAATACAGGGAGCGAGCGAGCAGTACTTC; CDR3: CASSQIQGASEQYF; size: -; J: TRBJ2-7; V: TRBV6-5; D: -
DNA: TGTGCCAGCAGGGGCACGAACACCGGGGAGCTGTTTTTT; CDR3: CASRGTNTGELFF; size: -; J: TRBJ2-2; V: TRBV9; D: -
DNA: TGTGCCAGCAGCCAAGCCCTTAGGGAGAACGGTGAAGCTTTCTTT; CDR3: CASSQALRENGEAFF; size: few; J: TRBJ1-1; V: TRBV3-1/TRBV3-2; D: -
DNA: TGTGCCAGCAGCAAAGACAGGGGGCGGTTGGAGACCCAGTACTTC; CDR3: CASSKDRGRLETQYF; size: once; J: TRBJ2-5; V: TRBV14; D: TRBD1
DNA: TGTGCCAGCAGTGAGTCAGGGTTTACGGGCGAGCAGTTCTTC; CDR3: CASSESGFTGEQFF; size: -; J: TRBJ2-1; V: TRBV2; D: -
DNA: TGTGCCAGTAGCCCGGGACAGGACTACGAGCAGTACTTC; CDR3: CASSPGQDYEQYF; size: -; J: TRBJ2-7; V: TRBV19; D: TRBD1
DNA: TGTGCCGCGGGTCCCACTGCGGGAGAAAAACTGTTTTTT; CDR3: CAAGPTAGEKLFF; size: -; J: TRBJ1-4; V: TRBV19; D: -
DNA: TGTGCCAGCAGCTTAGTAACTGAAAACCGACAGTACTTC; CDR3: CASSLVTENRQYF; size: -; J: TRBJ2-7; V: TRBV7-9; D: -
DNA: TGTGCTAGTGGAAAGGGGACAGGGAACCTCCACGGGGCCGAGCAGTACTTC; CDR3: CASGKGTGNLHGAEQYF; size: once; J: TRBJ2-7; V: TRBV12-5; D: TRBD1
DNA: TGTGCCAGTAGTGTCCCGGGACAGGGGTTTGGGAACATTCAGTACTTC; CDR3: CASSVPGQGFGNIQYF; size: -; J: TRBJ2-4; V: TRBV19; D: TRBD1